This record covers a single T cell receptor beta chain. Its cognate antigen is unknown. The PCR contained 60 Vbeta and 13 Jbeta primers. Using immunoSEQ multiplex PCR, the repertoire was profiled, and TCRdb retains in-frame clones only, with some absent. Of 40,000 to 55,000 clones in the sample, over 60% were seen once. The entry originates in a study of cytomegalovirus exposure and HLA in healthy donors. Findings of the study overall: Some 16,000 TCR beta sequences were associated with HLA alleles at 0.05 false discovery rate in a later analysis. Follow-up analysis seemed to connect common viral pathogens with several of the most significant clusters identified.

Germline-derived CDR1 and CDR2 are SNHLY and FYNNEI. The CDR3 sequence is 12 residues long. V shed 8 bases, J shed 5 bases, and the junction held 4 bases outside the gene matches. The sequencing sample was made of PBMCs. This receptor was taken from a woman aged 45-65 years in good health and CMV-seronegative. J is TRBJ2-5 and V is TRBV2, with TRBD2 matching 8 bases. CDR3 region: CASAGGAETQYF. CDR3 coding DNA: TGTGCCAGCGCGGGGGGCGCGGAGACCCAGTACTTC.